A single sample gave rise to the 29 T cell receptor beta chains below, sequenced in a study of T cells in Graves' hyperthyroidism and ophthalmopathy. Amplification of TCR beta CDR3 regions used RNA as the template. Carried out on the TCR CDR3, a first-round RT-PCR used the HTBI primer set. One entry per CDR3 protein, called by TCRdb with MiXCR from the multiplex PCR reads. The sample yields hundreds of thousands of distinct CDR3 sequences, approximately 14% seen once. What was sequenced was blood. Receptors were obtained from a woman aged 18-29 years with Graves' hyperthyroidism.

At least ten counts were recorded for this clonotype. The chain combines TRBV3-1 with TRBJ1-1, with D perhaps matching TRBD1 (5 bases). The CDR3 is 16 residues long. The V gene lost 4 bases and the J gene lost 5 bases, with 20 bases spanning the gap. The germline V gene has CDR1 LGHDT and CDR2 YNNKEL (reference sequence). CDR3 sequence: CASSPDTLWGETEAFF. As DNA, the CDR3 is TGTGCCAGCAGCCCGGATACTTTATGGGGGGAAACTGAAGCTTTCTTT.

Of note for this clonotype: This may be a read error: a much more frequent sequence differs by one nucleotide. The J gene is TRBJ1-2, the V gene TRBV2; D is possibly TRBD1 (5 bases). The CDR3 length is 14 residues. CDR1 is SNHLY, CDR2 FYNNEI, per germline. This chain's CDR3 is CTSRDPVSLYGYTF. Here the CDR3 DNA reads TGTACCAGCAGGGACCCAGTTTCCCTCTATGGCTACACCTTC.

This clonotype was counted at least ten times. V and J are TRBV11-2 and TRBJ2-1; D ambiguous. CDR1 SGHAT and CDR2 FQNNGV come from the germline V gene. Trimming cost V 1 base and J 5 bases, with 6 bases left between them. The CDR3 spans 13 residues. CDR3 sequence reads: CASSLAADNEQFF. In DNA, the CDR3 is TGTGCCAGCAGCTTAGCGGCAGACAATGAGCAGTTCTTC.

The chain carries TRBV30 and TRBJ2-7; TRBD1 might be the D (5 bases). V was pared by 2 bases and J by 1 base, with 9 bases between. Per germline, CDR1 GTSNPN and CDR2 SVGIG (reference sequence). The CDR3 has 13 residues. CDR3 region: CAWSLDISYEQYF. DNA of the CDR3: TGTGCCTGGAGTCTGGACATTTCCTACGAGCAGTACTTC.

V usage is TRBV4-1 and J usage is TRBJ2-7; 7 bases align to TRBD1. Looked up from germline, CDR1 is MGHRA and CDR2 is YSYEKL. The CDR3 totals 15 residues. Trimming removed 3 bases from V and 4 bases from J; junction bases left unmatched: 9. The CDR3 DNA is TGCGCCAGCAGCCAGGCCGGGACAGTAGGTTACGAGCAGTACTTC. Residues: CASSQAGTVGYEQYF.

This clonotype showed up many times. CDR3 region: CAISESPFSGNTIYF. CDR3 in DNA: TGTGCCATCAGTGAGTCGCCATTCTCTGGAAACACCATATATTTT. The chain combines TRBV10-3 with TRBJ1-3, with D hard to call. From germline, CDR1 is ENHRY and CDR2 SYGVKD. Trimming stripped 0 bases from V and 0 bases from J, with 6 bases between. The CDR3 spans 15 residues.

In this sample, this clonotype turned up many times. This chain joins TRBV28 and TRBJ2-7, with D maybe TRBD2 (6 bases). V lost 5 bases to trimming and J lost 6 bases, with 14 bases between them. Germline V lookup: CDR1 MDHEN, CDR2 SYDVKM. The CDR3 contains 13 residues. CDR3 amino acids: CASSRTGSSEQYF. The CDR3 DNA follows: TGTGCCAGCAGTAGAACCGGGAGCTCCGAGCAGTACTTC.

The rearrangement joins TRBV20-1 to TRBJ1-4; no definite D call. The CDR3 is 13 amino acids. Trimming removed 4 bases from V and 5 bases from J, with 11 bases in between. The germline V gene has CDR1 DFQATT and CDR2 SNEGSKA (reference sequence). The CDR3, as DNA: TGCAGTGCTAATCGCCGGAGGAATGAAAAACTGTTTTTT. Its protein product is CSANRRRNEKLFF.

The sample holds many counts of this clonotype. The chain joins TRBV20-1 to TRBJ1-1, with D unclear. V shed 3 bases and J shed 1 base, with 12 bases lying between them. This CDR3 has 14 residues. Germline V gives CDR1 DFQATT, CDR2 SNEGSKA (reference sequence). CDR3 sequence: CSARAHLRNTEAFF. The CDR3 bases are TGCAGTGCTAGGGCACACCTAAGGAACACTGAAGCTTTCTTT.

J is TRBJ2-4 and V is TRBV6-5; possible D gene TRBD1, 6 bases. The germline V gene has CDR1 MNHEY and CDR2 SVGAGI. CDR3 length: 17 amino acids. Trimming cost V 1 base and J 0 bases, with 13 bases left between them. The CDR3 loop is CASSYWTEPLAKNIQYF. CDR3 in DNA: TGTGCCAGCAGTTACTGGACAGAGCCCCTAGCCAAAAACATTCAGTACTTC.

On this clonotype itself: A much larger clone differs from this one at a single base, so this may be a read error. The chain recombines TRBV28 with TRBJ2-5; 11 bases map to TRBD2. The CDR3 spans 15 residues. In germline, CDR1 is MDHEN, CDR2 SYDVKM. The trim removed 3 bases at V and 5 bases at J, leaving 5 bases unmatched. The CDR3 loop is CASSLTSGERETQYF. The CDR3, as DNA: TGTGCCAGCAGTTTGACTAGCGGGGAGAGGGAGACCCAGTACTTC.

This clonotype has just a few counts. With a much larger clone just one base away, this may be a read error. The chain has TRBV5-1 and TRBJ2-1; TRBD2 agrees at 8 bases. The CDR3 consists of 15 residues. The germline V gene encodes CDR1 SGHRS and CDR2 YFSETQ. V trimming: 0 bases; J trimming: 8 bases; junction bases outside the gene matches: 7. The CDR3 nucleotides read TGCGCCAGCAGCTTGGGCCACGGGAGGGGCGATGAGCAGTTCTTC. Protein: CASSLGHGRGDEQFF. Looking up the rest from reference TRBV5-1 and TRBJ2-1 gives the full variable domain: KAGVTQTPRYLIKTRGQQVTLSCSPISGHRSVSWYQQTPGQGLQFLFEYFSETQRNKGNFPGRFSGRQFSNSRSEMNVSTLELGDSALYLCASSLGHGRGDEQFFGPGTRLTVL.

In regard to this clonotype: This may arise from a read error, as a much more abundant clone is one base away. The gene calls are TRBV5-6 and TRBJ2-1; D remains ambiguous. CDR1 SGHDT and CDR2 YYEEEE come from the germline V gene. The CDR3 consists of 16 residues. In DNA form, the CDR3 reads TGTGCCAGCAGCTTGGCCCCCCAAGGACCTTACAATGGGCAGTTCTTC. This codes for CASSLAPQGPYNGQFF.

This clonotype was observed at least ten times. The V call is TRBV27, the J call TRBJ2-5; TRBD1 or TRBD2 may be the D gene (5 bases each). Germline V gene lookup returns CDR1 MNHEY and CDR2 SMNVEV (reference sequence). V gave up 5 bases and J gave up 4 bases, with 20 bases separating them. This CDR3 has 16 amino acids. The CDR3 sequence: CASSPARRRDGETQYF. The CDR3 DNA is TGTGCCAGCAGTCCAGCCAGGCGTCGGGACGGAGAGACCCAGTACTTC.

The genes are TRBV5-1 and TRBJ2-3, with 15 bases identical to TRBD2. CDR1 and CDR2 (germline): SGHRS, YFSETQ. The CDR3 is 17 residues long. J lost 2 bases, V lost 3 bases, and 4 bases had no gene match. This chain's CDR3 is CASSSGLAGGPTDTQYF. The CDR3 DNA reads TGCGCCAGCAGCTCGGGACTAGCGGGAGGCCCCACAGATACGCAGTATTTT.

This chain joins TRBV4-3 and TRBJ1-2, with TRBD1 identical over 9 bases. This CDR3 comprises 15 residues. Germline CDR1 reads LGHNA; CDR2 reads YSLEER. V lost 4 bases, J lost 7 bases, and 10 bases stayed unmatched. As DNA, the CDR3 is TGCGCCAGCAGCCGCACAACAGGGGGCGCGGGTGGCTACACCTTC. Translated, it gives CASSRTTGGAGGYTF.

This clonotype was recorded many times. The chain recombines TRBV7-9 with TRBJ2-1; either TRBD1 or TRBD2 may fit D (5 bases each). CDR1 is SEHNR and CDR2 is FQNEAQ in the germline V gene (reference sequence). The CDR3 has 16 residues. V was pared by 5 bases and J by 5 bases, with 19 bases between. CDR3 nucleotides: TGTGCCAGCAGCCCTCCGGGGCCACGGCCGAACAATGAGCAGTTCTTC. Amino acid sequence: CASSPPGPRPNNEQFF.

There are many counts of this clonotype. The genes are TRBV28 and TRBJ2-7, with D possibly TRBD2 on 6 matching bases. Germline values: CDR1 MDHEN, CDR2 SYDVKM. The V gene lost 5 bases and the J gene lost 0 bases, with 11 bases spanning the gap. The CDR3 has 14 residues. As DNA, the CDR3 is TGTGCCAGCAGTGCTCTAGCGACCTCCTACGAGCAGTACTTC. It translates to CASSALATSYEQYF.

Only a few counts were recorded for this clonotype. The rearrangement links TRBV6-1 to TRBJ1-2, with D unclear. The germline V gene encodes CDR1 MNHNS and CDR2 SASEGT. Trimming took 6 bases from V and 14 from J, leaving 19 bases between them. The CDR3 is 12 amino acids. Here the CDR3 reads CASRTHPGAGTF. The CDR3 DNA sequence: TGTGCCAGCAGGACCCACCCGGGAGCTGGAACCTTC.

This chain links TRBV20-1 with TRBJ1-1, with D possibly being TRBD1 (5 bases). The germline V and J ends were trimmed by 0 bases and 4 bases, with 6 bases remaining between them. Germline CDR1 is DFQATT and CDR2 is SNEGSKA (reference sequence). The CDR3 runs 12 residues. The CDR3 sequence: CSARDGGTEAFF. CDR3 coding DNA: TGCAGTGCTAGAGACGGGGGCACTGAAGCTTTCTTT.

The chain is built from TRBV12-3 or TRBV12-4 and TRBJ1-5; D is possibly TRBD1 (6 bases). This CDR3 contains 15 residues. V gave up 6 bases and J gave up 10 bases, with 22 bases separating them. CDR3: CASRATGTGGSPQHF. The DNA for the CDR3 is TGTGCCAGCAGAGCGACAGGAACCGGGGGGAGTCCCCAGCATTTT.

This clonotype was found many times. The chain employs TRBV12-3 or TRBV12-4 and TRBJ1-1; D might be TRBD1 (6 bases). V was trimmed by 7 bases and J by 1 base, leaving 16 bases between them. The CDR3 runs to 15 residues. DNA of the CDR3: TGTGCCAGCAATTTTCGCAGGGGTCGGAACACTGAAGCTTTCTTT. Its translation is CASNFRRGRNTEAFF.

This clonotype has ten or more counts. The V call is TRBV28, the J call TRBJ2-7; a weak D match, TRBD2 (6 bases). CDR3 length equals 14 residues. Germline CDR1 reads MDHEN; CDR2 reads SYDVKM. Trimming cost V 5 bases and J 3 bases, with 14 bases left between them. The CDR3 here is CASSGGLTDYEQYF. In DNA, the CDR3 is TGTGCCAGCAGTGGGGGACTTACTGACTACGAGCAGTACTTC. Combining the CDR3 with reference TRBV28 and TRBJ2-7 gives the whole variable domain DVKVTQSSRYLVKRTGEKVFLECVQDMDHENMFWYRQDPGLGLRLIYFSYDVKMKEKGDIPEGYSVSREKKERFSLILESASTNQTSMYLCASSGGLTDYEQYFGPGTRLTVT.

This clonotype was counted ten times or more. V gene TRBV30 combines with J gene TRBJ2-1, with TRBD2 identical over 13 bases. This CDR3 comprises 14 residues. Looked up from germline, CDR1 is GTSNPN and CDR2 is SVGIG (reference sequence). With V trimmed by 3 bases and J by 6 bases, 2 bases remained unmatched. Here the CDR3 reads CAWRGLAGFNEQFF. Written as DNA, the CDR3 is TGTGCCTGGAGGGGACTAGCGGGATTCAATGAGCAGTTCTTC.

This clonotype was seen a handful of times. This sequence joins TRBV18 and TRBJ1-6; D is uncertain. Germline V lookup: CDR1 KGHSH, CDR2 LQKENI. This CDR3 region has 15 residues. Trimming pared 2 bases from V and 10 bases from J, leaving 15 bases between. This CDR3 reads CASSPGKVLQSPLHF. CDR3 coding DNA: TGTGCCAGCTCACCAGGGAAAGTGCTGCAGTCACCCCTCCACTTT.

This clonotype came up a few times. The CDR3 here is CASSPAPRSYSYEQYF. CDR3 bases: TGTGCCAGCAGTCCCGCCCCCAGATCGTACTCCTACGAGCAGTACTTC. The rearrangement links TRBV12-3 or TRBV12-4 to TRBJ2-7, with unresolved D. This CDR3 has 16 residues. V lost 5 bases to trimming and J lost 0 bases, with 17 bases between them.

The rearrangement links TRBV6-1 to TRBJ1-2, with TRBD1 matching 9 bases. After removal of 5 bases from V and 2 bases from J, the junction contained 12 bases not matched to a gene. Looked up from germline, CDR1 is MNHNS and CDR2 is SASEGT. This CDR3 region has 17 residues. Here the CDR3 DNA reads TGTGCCAGCAGTAGGGTCCCCGGACAGGGGCTGAACTATGGCTACACCTTC. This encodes CASSRVPGQGLNYGYTF.

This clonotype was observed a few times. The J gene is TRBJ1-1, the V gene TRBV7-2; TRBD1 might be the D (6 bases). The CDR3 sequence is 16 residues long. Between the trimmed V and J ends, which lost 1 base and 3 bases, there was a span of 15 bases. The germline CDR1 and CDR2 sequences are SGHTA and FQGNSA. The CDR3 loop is CASSLVQGGIYTEAFF. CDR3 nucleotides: TGTGCCAGCAGCTTAGTACAGGGTGGGATTTACACTGAAGCTTTCTTT. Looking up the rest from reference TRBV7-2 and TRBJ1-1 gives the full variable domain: GAGVSQSPSNKVTEKGKDVELRCDPISGHTALYWYRQSLGQGLEFLIYFQGNSAPDKSGLPSDRFSAERTGGSVSTLTIQRTQQEDSAVYLCASSLVQGGIYTEAFFGQGTRLTVV.

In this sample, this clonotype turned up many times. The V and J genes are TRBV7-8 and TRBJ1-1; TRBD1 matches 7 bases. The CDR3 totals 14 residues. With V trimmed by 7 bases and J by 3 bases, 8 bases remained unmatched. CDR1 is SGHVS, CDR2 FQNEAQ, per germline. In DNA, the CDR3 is TGTGCCAGCATGTCCGACAGGGCTTACACTGAAGCTTTCTTT. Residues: CASMSDRAYTEAFF.